This TCR beta chain stems from a study of T cell repertoires in aging, cancer and after chemotherapy. The germline V gene has CDR1 SQVTM and CDR2 ANQGSEA. Losses at the gene ends were 5 bases for V and 10 bases for J; bases not matched to a gene: 10. The CDR3 sequence is 12 residues long. A mixed TRB-A/B primer pool amplified rearranged TRB by multiplex touch-down PCR. TCRdb recomputed calls from the multiplex PCR reads with MiXCR, one row per CDR3 protein. The sample has over 6,500 distinct CDR3 sequences; 53% are singletons. Peripheral blood genomic DNA, not sorted cells or RNA, was the template. This TCR came from a human donor with a solid tumor. Material: blood. The chain joins TRBV29-1 to TRBJ1-2; 7 nucleotides line up with TRBD1. The chain's CDR3 is CSVTEPGGVYTF. The CDR3 DNA reads TGCAGCGTTACCGAGCCAGGGGGAGTCTACACCTTC.